This TCR beta chain was sequenced in a study of blood T cell repertoires in COVID-19. The CDR3 length is 13 residues. CDR1 and CDR2 from the germline V gene are SGHKS and YYEKEE (reference sequence). Trimming took 2 bases from V and 7 from J, leaving 12 bases between them. Profiled with immunoSEQ multiplex PCR; TCRdb holds only in-frame clones, not every one. Of some 250,000 clones in the sample, roughly 86% were seen once. Sequencing used peripheral blood. This sequence was found in a human donor in a cohort sampled during active COVID-19. V gene TRBV5-5 combines with J gene TRBJ1-2; tentative D call: TRBD1 (5 bases). The CDR3 sequence: CASSFRGNGGYTF. Here the CDR3 DNA reads TGTGCCAGCAGCTTTAGGGGTAATGGTGGCTACACCTTC.